The T cell receptor (beta chain) described here comes from a study of shared clonotypes between healthy human individuals. The data were produced by immunoSEQ multiplex PCR, yet TCRdb's version contains in-frame clones alone and is incomplete. The table includes roughly 550,000 clones, about 95% detected once. Only CD45RO-negative cells positively selected for CCR7 counted as naive CD8 cells, so terminally differentiated effector memory CD45RA+ cells were excluded. CDR1 and CDR2 (germline): SGHAT, FQNNGV. This CDR3 is 15 amino acids long. With V trimmed by 1 base and J by 8 bases, 8 bases remained unmatched.

Sequencing input: naive CD8+ T cells sorted from blood. The clonotype comes from a woman under 40 in good health. The chain couples TRBV11-2 to TRBJ1-2; 9 bases match TRBD1. This CDR3 is CASSLAGTGRGGYTF. The CDR3 DNA reads TGTGCCAGCAGCTTAGCAGGGACAGGGCGAGGAGGCTACACCTTC.